This passage covers 5 T cell receptor beta chains from one sample sequenced in a study of T-cell reconstitution after alpha-beta-depleted transplantation in children. Preparation of the TCRbeta library used unique molecular identifiers. MiXCR was run by TCRdb on the PCR reads, yielding one entry per CDR3 protein. The sample yields around 670,000 distinct CDR3 sequences, 10% to 15% seen once. Here the sequenced sample was PBMCs, taken before TCRalphabeta/CD19-depleted stem cell transplant. These receptors were obtained from a girl aged 2 to 9 with congenital amegakaryocytic thrombocytopenia, due to receive a stem cell transplant.

This clonotype occurred many times. This chain links TRBV27 with TRBJ1-4; D gene uncertain. This CDR3 spans 17 amino acids. Germline V CDR1 and CDR2: MNHEY, SMNVEV (reference sequence). Trimming left V 2 bases short and J 7 bases short, with 20 bases between. As DNA, the CDR3 is TGTGCCAGCAGTTTAATTTTTCAGAGCGGAGTGTTTGAAAAACTGTTTTTT. Its protein product is CASSLIFQSGVFEKLFF.

The rearrangement joins TRBV28 to TRBJ1-4; D gene uncertain. CDR1 and CDR2 (germline): MDHEN, SYDVKM. The CDR3 has 15 amino acids. V was pared by 6 bases and J by 0 bases, with 11 bases between. The CDR3 spells CASSGWGTTNEKLFF. The CDR3 nucleotides are TGTGCCAGCAGCGGGTGGGGTACAACTAATGAAAAACTGTTTTTT.

This clonotype has a single count. V and J are TRBV12-3 or TRBV12-4 and TRBJ1-5; 7 bases agree with TRBD1. J gave up 11 bases and V 6 bases, and 7 bases lay outside the gene matches. This CDR3 comprises 12 residues. The CDR3 DNA is TGTGCCAGCAGCCCGGGGACAGACGCCCAGCATTTT. This encodes CASSPGTDAQHF.

There are many counts of this clonotype. This chain joins TRBV15 and TRBJ2-7, with unresolved D. The germline CDR1 and CDR2 sequences are LNHNV and YYDKDF (reference sequence). This CDR3 region has 14 residues. Trimming removed 0 bases from V and 6 bases from J, with 12 bases in between. The CDR3 region is CATSRDRNSGEQYF. CDR3 nucleotide sequence: TGTGCCACCAGCAGAGACAGGAATTCGGGCGAGCAGTACTTC.

This clonotype was detected a few times. The chain combines TRBV7-2 with TRBJ2-1; tentatively, D is TRBD2 (5 bases). The CDR3 is 14 residues long. Germline V gives CDR1 SGHTA, CDR2 FQGNSA. V lost 5 bases to trimming and J lost 6 bases, with 14 bases between them. The DNA of the CDR3 is TGTGCCAGCAGCCCCCGAGGGCGGACCAATGAGCAGTTCTTC. This gives the protein CASSPRGRTNEQFF.